This is a list of T cell receptor beta chains from one sample in a study of T cells in Graves' hyperthyroidism and ophthalmopathy. TCRdb itself ran the multiplex PCR reads through MiXCR, one entry per CDR3 protein. The data contain 500,000 to 550,000 distinct CDR3 sequences, about 20% of them seen just once; the ten biggest clones take up about 45%. Sequencing was done on a sample of blood. Source of these receptors: a middle-aged man with Graves' ophthalmopathy. The CDR3 runs from the conserved cysteine through the conserved F or W. A D gene is named only where the DNA matches it firmly. Rows give clone size only sometimes, using once, few, many, or a class for an expanded clone.

V: TRBV20-1
D: .
J: TRBJ2-2
size: .
CDR3: CSARTGTSPNTGELFF
DNA: TGCAGTGCTAGGACAGGGACTAGTCCCAACACCGGGGAGCTGTTTTTT

V: TRBV29-1
D: TRBD1
J: TRBJ2-3
size: few
CDR3: CSVGEGQGAYTQYF
DNA: TGCAGCGTTGGGGAGGGACAGGGGGCATATACGCAGTATTTT

V: TRBV7-2
D: TRBD2
J: TRBJ2-1
size: many
CDR3: CASSSSRLATNEQFF
DNA: TGTGCCAGCAGCTCTTCAAGACTAGCGACCAATGAGCAGTTCTTC

V: TRBV28
D: .
J: TRBJ2-2
size: .
CDR3: CASYSGEGGGTGELFF
DNA: TGTGCCTCCTATAGTGGGGAAGGGGGTGGCACCGGGGAGCTGTTTTTT

V: TRBV5-1
D: .
J: TRBJ2-3
size: few
CDR3: CASSLVGGASSDTQYF
DNA: TGCGCCAGCAGCTTGGTTGGGGGGGCTTCATCAGATACGCAGTATTTT

V: TRBV2
D: .
J: TRBJ2-1
size: many
CDR3: CASTGGEITGASYNEQFF
DNA: TGTGCCAGCACAGGAGGGGAAATTACAGGGGCCTCCTACAATGAGCAGTTCTTC

V: TRBV5-6
D: .
J: TRBJ2-7
size: many
CDR3: CASSYRGPTYEQYF
DNA: TGTGCCAGCAGTTATCGGGGGCCGACCTACGAGCAGTACTTC

V: TRBV11-2
D: .
J: TRBJ2-3
size: medium-sized
CDR3: CASSFGGGTDTQYF
DNA: TGTGCCAGCAGCTTTGGCGGGGGCACAGATACGCAGTATTTT

V: TRBV29-1
D: .
J: TRBJ2-1
size: .
CDR3: CSVGPTESGQFF
DNA: TGCAGCGTCGGACCCACCGAATCCGGGCAGTTCTTC

V: TRBV28
D: TRBD1
J: TRBJ1-4
size: .
CDR3: CASSFTSTGRNEKLFF
DNA: TGTGCCAGCAGTTTCACTTCGACAGGGCGTAATGAAAAACTGTTTTTT

V: TRBV30
D: .
J: TRBJ2-5
size: many
CDR3: CAAARTEETQYF
DNA: TGTGCCGCAGCGCGGACAGAAGAGACCCAGTACTTC

V: TRBV6-1
D: TRBD2
J: TRBJ2-7
size: .
CDR3: CASKSSGSPSYEQYF
DNA: TGTGCCAGCAAATCAAGCGGGAGCCCCTCCTACGAGCAGTACTTC

V: TRBV9
D: TRBD1
J: TRBJ1-2
size: .
CDR3: CASSVGRQGRGYTF
DNA: TGTGCCAGCAGCGTGGGCCGACAGGGTCGTGGCTACACCTTC

V: TRBV6-2/TRBV6-3
D: TRBD2
J: TRBJ2-5
size: .
CDR3: CASSGQRERGETQYF
DNA: TGTGCCAGCAGTGGCCAGCGGGAGCGAGGAGAGACCCAGTACTTC

V: TRBV30
D: TRBD1
J: TRBJ2-3
size: few
CDR3: CAWNRGQGTDTQYF
DNA: TGTGCCTGGAACAGGGGCCAGGGCACAGATACGCAGTATTTT

V: TRBV15
D: TRBD1
J: TRBJ1-2
size: few
CDR3: CATSRGDRGLDYGYTF
DNA: TGTGCCACCAGCAGAGGGGACAGGGGGCTGGACTATGGCTACACCTTC

V: TRBV6-1
D: TRBD1
J: TRBJ2-7
size: .
CDR3: CASSPGQGWAYEQYF
DNA: TGTGCCAGCAGTCCGGGACAGGGGTGGGCCTACGAGCAGTACTTC

V: TRBV5-6
D: TRBD1
J: TRBJ1-1
size: .
CDR3: CASSLGQGILAAFF
DNA: TGTGCCAGCAGCTTGGGACAGGGGATATTGGCAGCTTTCTTT

V: TRBV11-1
D: .
J: TRBJ2-7
size: few
CDR3: CASSRPDRSYEQYF
DNA: TGTGCCAGCAGCCGCCCGGACAGATCCTACGAGCAGTACTTC

V: TRBV6-1
D: .
J: TRBJ2-1
size: .
CDR3: CASRMGRQLGYNEQFF
DNA: TGTGCCAGCAGGATGGGGCGTCAGTTGGGTTACAATGAGCAGTTCTTC

V: TRBV9
D: TRBD2
J: TRBJ2-7
size: few
CDR3: CASSVGPGGVYEQYF
DNA: TGTGCCAGCAGCGTAGGTCCGGGAGGTGTCTACGAGCAGTACTTC

V: TRBV14
D: .
J: TRBJ1-1
size: .
CDR3: CASSPLSVAAEAFF
DNA: TGTGCCAGCAGCCCACTATCCGTTGCGGCTGAAGCTTTCTTT

V: TRBV28
D: .
J: TRBJ1-6
size: few
CDR3: CASKGGKSYNSPLHF
DNA: TGTGCCAGCAAGGGCGGAAAGTCCTATAATTCACCCCTCCACTTT

V: TRBV29-1
D: .
J: TRBJ2-7
size: .
CDR3: CSVGMGGTTSGEQYF
DNA: TGCAGCGTGGGGATGGGGGGTACCACTTCGGGCGAGCAGTACTTC

V: TRBV6-2/TRBV6-3
D: .
J: TRBJ2-5
size: many
CDR3: CASSYGGIQETQYF
DNA: TGTGCCAGCAGTTACGGAGGGATACAAGAGACCCAGTACTTC

V: TRBV7-3
D: TRBD1
J: TRBJ1-6
size: many
CDR3: CASSLGQPNSPLHF
DNA: TGTGCCAGCAGCCTGGGACAGCCCAATTCACCCCTCCACTTT

V: TRBV20-1
D: .
J: TRBJ2-1
size: few
CDR3: CSAREGLLLSSYNEQFF
DNA: TGCAGTGCTAGAGAAGGACTTCTTCTGAGCTCCTACAATGAGCAGTTCTTC

V: TRBV3-1
D: TRBD2
J: TRBJ2-3
size: .
CDR3: CASSPGLAGDARDTQYF
DNA: TGTGCCAGCAGCCCGGGACTAGCGGGAGACGCAAGAGATACGCAGTATTTT

V: TRBV6-1
D: .
J: TRBJ1-3
size: .
CDR3: CASTSSGNTIYF
DNA: TGTGCCAGCACCAGCTCTGGAAACACCATATATTTT

V: TRBV6-5
D: .
J: TRBJ2-3
size: .
CDR3: CASSYPPTDTQYF
DNA: TGTGCCAGCAGTTACCCCCCAACAGATACGCAGTATTTT

V: TRBV2
D: TRBD1
J: TRBJ2-6
size: many
CDR3: CASRPGQGKAGANVLTF
DNA: TGTGCCAGCAGGCCGGGACAGGGGAAGGCTGGGGCCAACGTCCTGACTTTC

V: TRBV12-3/TRBV12-4
D: .
J: TRBJ2-1
size: many
CDR3: CASSPHGGGPFNEQFF
DNA: TGTGCCAGCAGTCCACATGGGGGCGGGCCCTTCAATGAGCAGTTCTTC

V: TRBV11-2
D: TRBD2
J: TRBJ2-5
size: many
CDR3: CASSLTGTSQETQYF
DNA: TGTGCCAGCAGCCTAACCGGGACTAGCCAAGAGACCCAGTACTTC

V: TRBV2
D: TRBD2
J: TRBJ2-3
size: .
CDR3: CASSVSGNSADTQYF
DNA: TGTGCCAGCAGTGTTAGCGGGAACAGCGCAGATACGCAGTATTTT

V: TRBV12-3/TRBV12-4
D: .
J: TRBJ1-1
size: many
CDR3: CASSLSDMNTEAFF
DNA: TGTGCCAGCAGTTTGTCAGATATGAACACTGAAGCTTTCTTT

V: TRBV4-2
D: .
J: TRBJ1-2
size: many
CDR3: CASRQNYGYTF
DNA: TGTGCCAGCAGACAGAACTATGGCTACACCTTC

V: TRBV18
D: .
J: TRBJ2-7
size: .
CDR3: CASSPLRPTDEQYF
DNA: TGTGCCAGCTCACCCTTACGCCCGACAGACGAGCAGTACTTC

V: TRBV27
D: TRBD1
J: TRBJ2-7
size: many
CDR3: CASANSDRIYEQYF
DNA: TGTGCCAGCGCTAACTCGGACAGGATCTACGAGCAGTACTTC

V: TRBV3-1
D: .
J: TRBJ1-5
size: few
CDR3: CASSQGWDINQPQHF
DNA: TGTGCCAGCAGCCAAGGGTGGGACATCAATCAGCCCCAGCATTTT

V: TRBV7-3
D: TRBD2
J: TRBJ2-6
size: .
CDR3: CASRPAGAGANVLTF
DNA: TGTGCCAGCAGACCAGCGGGGGCGGGGGCCAACGTCCTGACTTTC

V: TRBV7-2
D: .
J: TRBJ2-1
size: .
CDR3: CASRKPAYNEQFF
DNA: TGTGCCAGCAGAAAACCCGCCTACAATGAGCAGTTCTTC

V: TRBV6-1
D: .
J: TRBJ1-5
size: .
CDR3: CASSEARGVGQPQHF
DNA: TGTGCCAGCAGTGAAGCGCGGGGGGTTGGGCAGCCCCAGCATTTT

V: TRBV11-1
D: .
J: TRBJ1-1
size: many
CDR3: CASSSTVEAFF
DNA: TGTGCCAGCAGCTCAACGGTTGAAGCTTTCTTT

V: TRBV5-1
D: TRBD1
J: TRBJ1-1
size: few
CDR3: CASRPGTGEGTEAFF
DNA: TGCGCCAGCAGGCCTGGGACAGGGGAAGGTACTGAAGCTTTCTTT

V: TRBV5-1
D: .
J: TRBJ2-7
size: many
CDR3: CASRTFDESSYEQYF
DNA: TGCGCCAGCAGAACCTTTGACGAGAGCTCCTACGAGCAGTACTTC

V: TRBV28
D: TRBD1
J: TRBJ1-1
size: many
CDR3: CASSLMTGMNTEAFF
DNA: TGTGCCAGCAGTTTAATGACAGGGATGAACACTGAAGCTTTCTTT

V: TRBV6-1
D: TRBD1
J: TRBJ2-7
size: many
CDR3: CASSFRDRGSYEQYF
DNA: TGTGCCAGCAGTTTCCGGGACAGGGGCTCCTACGAGCAGTACTTC

V: TRBV28
D: TRBD1
J: TRBJ1-1
size: many
CDR3: CASRPSDRDTEAFF
DNA: TGTGCCAGCAGGCCGAGTGACAGGGACACTGAAGCTTTCTTT

V: TRBV6-1
D: .
J: TRBJ1-2
size: .
CDR3: CASSGHSYGYTF
DNA: TGTGCCAGCAGTGGACATTCCTATGGCTACACCTTC

V: TRBV7-9
D: .
J: TRBJ2-7
size: many
CDR3: CASSWGATYEQYF
DNA: TGTGCCAGCAGCTGGGGGGCGACCTACGAGCAGTACTTC

V: TRBV5-4
D: .
J: TRBJ2-1
size: .
CDR3: CASSLVRGIGNEQFF
DNA: TGTGCCAGCAGCTTGGTCAGGGGAATAGGGAATGAGCAGTTCTTC

V: TRBV12-3/TRBV12-4
D: .
J: TRBJ1-1
size: many
CDR3: CASRGQTDKEAFF
DNA: TGTGCCAGCAGAGGACAGACGGATAAGGAAGCTTTCTTT

V: TRBV30
D: .
J: TRBJ1-5
size: many
CDR3: CAWSVLLSNQPQHF
DNA: TGTGCCTGGAGTGTACTTCTTTCAAATCAGCCCCAGCATTTT

V: TRBV20-1
D: .
J: TRBJ1-2
size: .
CDR3: CSAIDSPYGYTF
DNA: TGCAGTGCTATCGACAGCCCCTATGGCTACACCTTC